Presented here are 10 T cell receptor beta chains from one specimen sequenced in a study of molecular identifiers for immune sequencing clone quantification. MiXCR, run by TCRdb on the PCR reads, gives a single entry per CDR3 protein. The sample lists 40,000 to 65,000 distinct CDR3 sequences; roughly a third were seen once. The sample comprised naive CD8+ T cells from blood, with Jurkat cell RNA spiked in. The subset was: FACS-sorted CD8+CD4-CCR7+CD45RA+ naive T cells. The receptors shown here come from a human donor in good health. Some libraries in this study had Jurkat cell RNA spiked in.

The chain joins TRBV28 to TRBJ2-1; D remains unclear. Per germline, CDR1 MDHEN and CDR2 SYDVKM. Trimming took off 3 bases at V and 7 bases at J, with 7 bases between the two ends. The CDR3 covers 12 residues. The CDR3 reads CASSFSGNEQFF. CDR3 bases: TGTGCCAGCAGTTTTTCTGGGAATGAGCAGTTCTTC.

This clonotype was counted only a few times. The gene calls are TRBV7-9 and TRBJ2-7; D is possibly TRBD1 (6 bases). V shed 5 bases and J shed 0 bases, with 8 bases lying between them. The CDR3 sequence is 13 residues long. Germline V CDR1 and CDR2: SEHNR, FQNEAQ (reference sequence). The CDR3 nucleotides read TGTGCCAGCAGCCGACAGGCCTCCTACGAGCAGTACTTC. Protein sequence: CASSRQASYEQYF.

About this clonotype: A single base separates this from a much larger clone, so it may be a read error. V and J are TRBV7-2 and TRBJ2-1; weak D call: TRBD1 (6 bases). This CDR3 is 15 amino acids long. The germline CDR1 and CDR2 sequences are SGHTA and FQGNSA. The CDR3 loop is CASSLVFRDNNEQSF. CDR3 in DNA: TGTGCCAGCAGCTTAGTATTTAGGGACAACAATGAGCAGTCCTTC.

Worth noting for this clonotype: A single base separates this from a much larger clone, so it may be a read error. The rearrangement links TRBV7-2 to TRBJ2-5, with 7 bases aligning to TRBD1. CDR1 is SGHTA and CDR2 is FQGNSA in the germline V gene. This CDR3 is built from 15 residues. The J segment lost 2 bases and the V segment lost 3 bases, leaving 6 bases of the junction unmatched. In DNA form, the CDR3 reads TGTGCCAGCAGCTTCCGGGACAGTTATCAAGAGACCCAGTACTTC. Translated: CASSFRDSYQETQYF.

At least ten counts were recorded for this clonotype. The V and J genes are TRBV6-2 or TRBV6-3 and TRBJ2-5, with D possibly matching TRBD1 (6 bases). The germline V and J ends were trimmed by 5 bases and 6 bases, with 16 bases remaining between them. CDR1 and CDR2 (germline): MNHEY, SVGEGT. There are 14 residues in the CDR3. The CDR3 DNA sequence: TGTGCCAGCAGTAAATTAACAGGGACGAAGACCCAGTACTTC. Translating it yields CASSKLTGTKTQYF.

In regard to this clonotype: This may arise from a read error, as a much more abundant clone is one base away. As DNA, the CDR3 is TGTGCCAGCAGTTACACCCAATGGGGGGGCTTAGACAATGAGCTGTTCTTC. Translation: CASSYTQWGGLDNELFF. The rearrangement links TRBV6-5 to TRBJ2-1; weak D call: TRBD2 (7 bases). Germline V gene sequence: CDR1 MNHEY, CDR2 SVGAGI. The CDR3 sequence is 17 residues long.

This chain joins TRBV4-3 and TRBJ2-7; D is ambiguous. Germline V gene lookup returns CDR1 LGHNA and CDR2 YSLEER. This CDR3 region has 15 residues. The CDR3 spells CASSQTHSAQYAQYV. The CDR3 region has the DNA TGCGCCAGCAGCCAAACCCACAGTGCCCAGTACGCGCAGTACGTC.

This clonotype was found a few times. The chain carries TRBV7-3 and TRBJ2-1; a weak D match, TRBD1 (8 bases). Trimming removed 6 bases from V and 3 bases from J, with 15 bases in between. CDR1 SGHTA and CDR2 FQGTGA come from the germline V gene. The CDR3 loop spans 15 amino acids. For the CDR3, the DNA is TGTGCCAGCAGTTCTACAGGGGGGGACTACAATGAGCAGTTCTTC. This encodes CASSSTGGDYNEQFF.

This clonotype was seen only a few times. V is TRBV6-5 and J is TRBJ1-5; a possible D gene is TRBD1 (5 bases). Germline V gene lookup returns CDR1 MNHEY and CDR2 SVGAGI. The CDR3 spans 14 residues. Trimming took 5 bases from V and 6 from J, leaving 14 bases between them. In nucleotides, the CDR3 is TGTGCCAGCAGTATGACAGTGAACGGTCAGCCCCAGCATTTT. It is translated as CASSMTVNGQPQHF.

There are a few counts of this clonotype. The V gene is TRBV15, the J gene TRBJ2-3; TRBD2 aligns across 12 bases. Germline V lookup: CDR1 LNHNV, CDR2 YYDKDF (reference sequence). CDR3 size: 16 residues. The junction had 4 bases not matched to a gene; V was cut back by 2 bases and J by 4 bases. CDR3 nucleotides: TGTGCCACCAGCAGACTAGCGGGAGGGCCGGCAGATACGCAGTATTTT. Translation: CATSRLAGGPADTQYF.